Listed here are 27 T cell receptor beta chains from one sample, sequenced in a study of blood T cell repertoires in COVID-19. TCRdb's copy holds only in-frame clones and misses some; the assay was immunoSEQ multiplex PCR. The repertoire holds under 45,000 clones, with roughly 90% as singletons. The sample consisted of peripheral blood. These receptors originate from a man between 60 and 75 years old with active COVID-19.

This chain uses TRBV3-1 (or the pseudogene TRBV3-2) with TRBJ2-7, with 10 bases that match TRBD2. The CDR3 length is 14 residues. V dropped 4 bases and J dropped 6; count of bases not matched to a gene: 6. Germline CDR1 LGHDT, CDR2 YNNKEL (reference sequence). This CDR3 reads CASSLTSGNPEQYF. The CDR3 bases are TGTGCCAGCAGCCTTACTAGCGGGAATCCCGAGCAGTACTTC.

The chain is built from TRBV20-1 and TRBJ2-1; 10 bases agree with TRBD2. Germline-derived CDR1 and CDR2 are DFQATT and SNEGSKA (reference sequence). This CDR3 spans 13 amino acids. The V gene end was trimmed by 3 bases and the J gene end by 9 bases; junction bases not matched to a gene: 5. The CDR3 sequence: CSASGLAGVEQFF. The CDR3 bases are TGCAGTGCTAGTGGGCTAGCGGGAGTTGAGCAGTTCTTC.

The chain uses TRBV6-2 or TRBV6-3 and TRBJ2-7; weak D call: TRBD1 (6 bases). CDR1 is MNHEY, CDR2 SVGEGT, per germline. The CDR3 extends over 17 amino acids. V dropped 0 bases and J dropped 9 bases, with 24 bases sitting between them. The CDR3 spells CASSYSKSSPGDRGQYF. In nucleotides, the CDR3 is TGTGCCAGCAGTTACTCGAAATCTTCGCCAGGGGATAGAGGGCAGTACTTC.

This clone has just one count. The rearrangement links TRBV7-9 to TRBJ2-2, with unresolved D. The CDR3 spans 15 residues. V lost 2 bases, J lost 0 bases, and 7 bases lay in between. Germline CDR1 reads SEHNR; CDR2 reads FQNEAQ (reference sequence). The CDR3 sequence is CASSLTLPNTGELFF. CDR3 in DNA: TGTGCCAGCAGCTTAACTTTACCGAACACCGGGGAGCTGTTTTTT.

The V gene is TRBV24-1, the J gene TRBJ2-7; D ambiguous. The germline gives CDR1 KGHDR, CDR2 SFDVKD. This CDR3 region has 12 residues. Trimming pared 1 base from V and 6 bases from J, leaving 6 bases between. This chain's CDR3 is CATSDFSGEQYF. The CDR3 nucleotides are TGTGCCACCAGTGATTTCTCGGGCGAGCAGTACTTC.

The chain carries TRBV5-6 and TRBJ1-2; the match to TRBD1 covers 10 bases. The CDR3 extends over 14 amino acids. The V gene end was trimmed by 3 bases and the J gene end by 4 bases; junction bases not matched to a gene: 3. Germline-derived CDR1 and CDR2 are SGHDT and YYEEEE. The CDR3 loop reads CASSSGTGAYGYTF. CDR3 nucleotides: TGTGCCAGCAGCTCAGGGACAGGGGCCTATGGCTACACCTTC.

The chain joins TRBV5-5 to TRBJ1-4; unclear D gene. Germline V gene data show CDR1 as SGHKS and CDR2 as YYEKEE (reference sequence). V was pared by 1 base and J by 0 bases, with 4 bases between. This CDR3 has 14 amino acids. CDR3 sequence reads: CASSLLATNEKLFF. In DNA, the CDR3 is TGTGCCAGCAGCTTGCTTGCAACTAATGAAAAACTGTTTTTT.

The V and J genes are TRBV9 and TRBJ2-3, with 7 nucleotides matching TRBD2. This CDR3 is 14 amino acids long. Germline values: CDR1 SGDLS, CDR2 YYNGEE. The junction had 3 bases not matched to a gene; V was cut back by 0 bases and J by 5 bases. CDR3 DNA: TGTGCCAGCAGCGTAGAGGCGGGAGTAGATACGCAGTATTTT. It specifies CASSVEAGVDTQYF.

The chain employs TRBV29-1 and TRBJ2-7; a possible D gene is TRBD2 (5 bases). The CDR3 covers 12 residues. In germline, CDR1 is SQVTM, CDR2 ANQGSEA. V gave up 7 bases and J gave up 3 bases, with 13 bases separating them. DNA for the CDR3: TGCAGCGCCCGGCGAGGACTCTACGAGCAGTACTTC. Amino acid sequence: CSARRGLYEQYF.

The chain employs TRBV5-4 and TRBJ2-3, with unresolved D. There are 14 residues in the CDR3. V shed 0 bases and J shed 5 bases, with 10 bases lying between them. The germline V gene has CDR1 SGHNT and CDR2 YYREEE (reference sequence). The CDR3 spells CASSLVWAVDTQYF. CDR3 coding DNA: TGTGCCAGCAGCTTGGTGTGGGCAGTAGATACGCAGTATTTT.

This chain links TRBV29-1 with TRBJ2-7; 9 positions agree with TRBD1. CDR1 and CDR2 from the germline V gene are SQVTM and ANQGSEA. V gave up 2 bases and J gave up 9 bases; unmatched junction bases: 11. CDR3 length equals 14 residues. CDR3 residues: CSVETGQGSRRQYF. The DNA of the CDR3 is TGCAGCGTTGAAACCGGACAGGGGAGTCGGAGGCAGTACTTC.

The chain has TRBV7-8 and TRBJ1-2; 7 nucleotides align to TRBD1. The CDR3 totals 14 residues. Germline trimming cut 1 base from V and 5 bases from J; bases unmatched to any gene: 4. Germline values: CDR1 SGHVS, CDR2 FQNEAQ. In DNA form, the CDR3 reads TGTGCCAGCAGCTTAGATGCAGGGGGTTATGGCTACACCTTC. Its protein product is CASSLDAGGYGYTF.

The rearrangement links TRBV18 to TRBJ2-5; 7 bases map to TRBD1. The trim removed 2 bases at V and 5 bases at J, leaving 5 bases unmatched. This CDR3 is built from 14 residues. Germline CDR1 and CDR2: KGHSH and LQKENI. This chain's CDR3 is CASSPGQEMETQYF. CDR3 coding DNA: TGTGCCAGCTCACCAGGACAGGAGATGGAGACCCAGTACTTC.

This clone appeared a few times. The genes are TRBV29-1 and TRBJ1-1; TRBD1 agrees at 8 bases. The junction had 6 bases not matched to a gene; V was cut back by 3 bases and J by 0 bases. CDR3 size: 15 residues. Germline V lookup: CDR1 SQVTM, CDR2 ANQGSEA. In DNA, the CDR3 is TGCAGCGTTGACCGGACAGGGCGGATGAACACTGAAGCTTTCTTT. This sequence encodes CSVDRTGRMNTEAFF.

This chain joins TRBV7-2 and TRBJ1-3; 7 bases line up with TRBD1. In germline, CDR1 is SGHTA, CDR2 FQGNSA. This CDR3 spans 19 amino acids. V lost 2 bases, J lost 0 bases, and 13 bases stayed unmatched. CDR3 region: CASSLRWGQSPISGNTIYF. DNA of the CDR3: TGTGCCAGCAGCTTAAGGTGGGGACAGAGCCCGATCTCTGGAAACACCATATATTTT.

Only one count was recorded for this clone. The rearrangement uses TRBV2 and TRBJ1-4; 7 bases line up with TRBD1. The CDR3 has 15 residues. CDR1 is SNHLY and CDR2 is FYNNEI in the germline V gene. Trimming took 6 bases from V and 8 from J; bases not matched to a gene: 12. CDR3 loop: CASSSTGASGEKLFF. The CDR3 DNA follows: TGTGCCAGCAGCAGCACAGGGGCCAGCGGGGAAAAACTGTTTTTT. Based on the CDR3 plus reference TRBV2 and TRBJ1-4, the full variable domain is EPEVTQTPSHQVTQMGQEVILRCVPISNHLYFYWYRQILGQKVEFLVSFYNNEISEKSEIFDDQFSVERPDGSNFTLKIRSTKLEDSAMYFCASSSTGASGEKLFFGSGTQLSVL.

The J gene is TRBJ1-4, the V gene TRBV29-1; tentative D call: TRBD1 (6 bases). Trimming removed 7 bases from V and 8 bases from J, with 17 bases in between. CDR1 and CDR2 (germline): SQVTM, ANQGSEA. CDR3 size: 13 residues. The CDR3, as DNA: TGCAGCGCGGAGGGGGGGATAGGCGAAAAACTGTTTTTT. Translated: CSAEGGIGEKLFF.

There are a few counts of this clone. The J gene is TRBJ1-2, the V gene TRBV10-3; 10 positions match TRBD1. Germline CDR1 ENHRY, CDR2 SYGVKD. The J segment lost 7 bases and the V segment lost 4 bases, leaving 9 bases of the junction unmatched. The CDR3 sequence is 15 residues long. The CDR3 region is CAISGGQGNTGGYTF. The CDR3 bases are TGTGCCATCAGTGGGGGACAGGGGAACACAGGTGGCTACACCTTC.

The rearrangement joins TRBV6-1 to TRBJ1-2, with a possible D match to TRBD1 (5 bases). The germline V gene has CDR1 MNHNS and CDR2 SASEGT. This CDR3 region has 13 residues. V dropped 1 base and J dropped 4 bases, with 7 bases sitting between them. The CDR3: CASSEGQGYGYTF. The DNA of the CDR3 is TGTGCCAGCAGTGAAGGGCAGGGCTATGGCTACACCTTC.

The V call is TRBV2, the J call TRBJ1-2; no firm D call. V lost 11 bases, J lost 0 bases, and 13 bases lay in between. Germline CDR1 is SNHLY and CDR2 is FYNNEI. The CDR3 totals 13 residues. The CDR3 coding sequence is TGTGCCGGCATTCGGGATTCTAACTATGGCTACACCTTC. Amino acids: CAGIRDSNYGYTF.

Here the CDR3 reads CASSLGQGDVYEQYF. CDR3 bases: TGTGCCAGCAGCCTGGGACAGGGTGACGTTTACGAGCAGTACTTC. V gene TRBV11-2 combines with J gene TRBJ2-7; 9 bases align to TRBD1. The CDR3 contains 15 residues. The V gene end was trimmed by 5 bases and the J gene end by 4 bases; junction bases not matched to a gene: 9. Per germline, CDR1 SGHAT and CDR2 FQNNGV.

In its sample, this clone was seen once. The CDR3, as DNA: TGTGCCAGCAGCTTGGAGGGACAGGGCCGACAGCCCCAGCATTTT. It yields the protein CASSLEGQGRQPQHF. The J gene is TRBJ1-5, the V gene TRBV5-6, with TRBD1 matching over 9 bases. This CDR3 has 15 amino acids. The ends lost 0 bases at V and 7 bases at J; junction bases unmatched: 5. In germline, CDR1 is SGHDT, CDR2 YYEEEE.

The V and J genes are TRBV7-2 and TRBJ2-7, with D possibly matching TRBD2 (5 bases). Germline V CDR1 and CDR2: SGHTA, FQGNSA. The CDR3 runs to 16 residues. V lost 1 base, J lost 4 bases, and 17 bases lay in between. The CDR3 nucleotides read TGTGCCAGCAGCTTAGGGGAGACCCTCGGGGAGTACGAGCAGTACTTC. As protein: CASSLGETLGEYEQYF.

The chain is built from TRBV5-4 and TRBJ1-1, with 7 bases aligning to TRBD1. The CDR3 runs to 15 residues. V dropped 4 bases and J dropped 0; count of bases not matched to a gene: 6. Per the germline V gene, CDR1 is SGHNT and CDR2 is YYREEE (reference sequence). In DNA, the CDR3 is TGTGCCAGCAGCCCTCCGGACAGGTTGAACACTGAAGCTTTCTTT. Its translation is CASSPPDRLNTEAFF.

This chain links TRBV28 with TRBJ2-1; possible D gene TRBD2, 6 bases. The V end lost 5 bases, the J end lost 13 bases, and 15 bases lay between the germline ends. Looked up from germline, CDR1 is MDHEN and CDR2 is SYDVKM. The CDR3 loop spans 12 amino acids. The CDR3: CASSLLAGSQFF. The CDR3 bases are TGTGCCAGCAGTCTTCTGGCCGGGAGTCAGTTCTTC. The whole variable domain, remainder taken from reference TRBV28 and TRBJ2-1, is DVKVTQSSRYLVKRTGEKVFLECVQDMDHENMFWYRQDPGLGLRLIYFSYDVKMKEKGDIPEGYSVSREKKERFSLILESASTNQTSMYLCASSLLAGSQFFGPGTRLTVL.

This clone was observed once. The CDR3 DNA follows: TGTGCCAGTAGTTCGGACAGAGGCTACGAGCAGTACTTC. Amino acid sequence: CASSSDRGYEQYF. The rearrangement uses TRBV19 and TRBJ2-7; possibly TRBD1 for D (6 bases). This CDR3 has 13 residues. Germline loops: CDR1 LNHDA, CDR2 SQIVND (reference sequence). V dropped 5 bases and J dropped 3 bases, with 11 bases sitting between them.

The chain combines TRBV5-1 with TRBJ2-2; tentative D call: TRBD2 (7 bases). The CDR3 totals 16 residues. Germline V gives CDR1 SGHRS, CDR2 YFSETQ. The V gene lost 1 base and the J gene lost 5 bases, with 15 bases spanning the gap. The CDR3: CASSLSGGGSTGELFF. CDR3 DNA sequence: TGCGCCAGCAGCTTGTCGGGGGGCGGTTCGACCGGGGAGCTGTTTTTT.